These 23 T cell receptor beta chains originate from one sample sequenced in a study of T cell repertoires in cytomegalovirus infection. TCRdb analysed the reads with MiXCR anew, one entry per CDR3 protein. The sample has approximately 910,000 distinct CDR3 sequences; 30% to 40% are singletons. No cognate antigen is known for these TCRs. The sample was cultured CD8+ T cells from PBMCs, taken from culture after CMV antigen stimulation. These receptors were collected from a human donor in good health (CMV status not recorded). Some clones in this sample may be carry-over from other donors' samples.

The chain combines TRBV5-6 with TRBJ1-2; no clear D. Germline CDR1 reads SGHDT; CDR2 reads YYEEEE. This CDR3 region has 15 residues. CDR3 coding DNA: TGTGCAGGAGGACTAAGAAATCGTGCCGGCTATGGCTACACCTTC. Translated, it gives CAGGLRNRAGYGYTF. Full variable domain (outside the CDR3, taken from reference TRBV5-6 and TRBJ1-2): DAGVTQSPTHLIKTRGQQVTLRCSPKSGHDTVSWYQQALGQGPQFIFQYYEEEERQRGNFPDRFSGHQFPNYSSELNVNALLLGDSALYLCAGGLRNRAGYGYTFGSGTRLTVV.

The chain couples TRBV7-4 to TRBJ1-6; D gene ambiguous. Germline V lookup: CDR1 SGHVT, CDR2 SQSDAQ. The length of the CDR3 is 16 residues. Trimming removed 4 bases at V and 1 base at J, with 11 bases between. CDR3 in DNA: TGTGCCAGCAGCTCACACGGGAGTTCCTATAATTCACCCCTCCACTTT. It encodes CASSSHGSSYNSPLHF.

This chain uses TRBV6-1 with TRBJ1-2; maybe TRBD1 (5 bases). The CDR3 is 15 amino acids. The V end lost 1 base, the J end lost 6 bases, and 15 bases lay between the germline ends. The germline CDR1 and CDR2 sequences are MNHNS and SASEGT. The CDR3 is CASSEGVRGKNGYTF. The CDR3 coding sequence is TGTGCCAGCAGTGAAGGGGTCCGGGGGAAGAATGGCTACACCTTC.

This chain uses TRBV19 with TRBJ1-4; D is unresolved. Per the germline V gene, CDR1 is LNHDA and CDR2 is SQIVND (reference sequence). V was shortened by 7 bases and J by 8 bases, with 5 bases between the two germline ends. This CDR3 has 10 residues. In DNA form, the CDR3 reads TGTGCCAGTATCGGCGAAAAACTGTTTTTT. It translates to CASIGEKLFF. The full variable domain, completed using reference TRBV19 and TRBJ1-4, is DGGITQSPKYLFRKEGQNVTLSCEQNLNHDAMYWYRQDPGQGLRLIYYSQIVNDFQKGDIAEGYSVSREKKESFPLTVTSAQKNPTAFYLCASIGEKLFFGSGTQLSVL.

J is TRBJ1-1 and V is TRBV4-3, with D possibly matching TRBD1 (5 bases). Germline V lookup: CDR1 LGHNA, CDR2 YSLEER. The CDR3 is 15 amino acids. Deletions cut 0 bases from V and 7 bases from J, with 15 bases between. The CDR3 reads CASSQDRAWRGEAFF. The DNA for the CDR3 is TGCGCCAGCAGCCAAGACAGGGCCTGGAGGGGTGAAGCTTTCTTT.

This clonotype has just one count. The rearrangement links TRBV7-9 to TRBJ1-2, with a possible D match to TRBD1 (6 bases). CDR3 length: 14 amino acids. Germline values: CDR1 SEHNR, CDR2 FQNEAQ (reference sequence). Trimming left V 5 bases short and J 4 bases short, with 14 bases between. For the CDR3, the DNA is TGTGCCAGCAGCCCCGAGGGGGTCCCCTATGGCTACACCTTC. Encoded protein: CASSPEGVPYGYTF. Full variable domain (rest looked up from reference TRBV7-9 and TRBJ1-2): DTGVSQNPRHKITKRGQNVTFRCDPISEHNRLYWYRQTLGQGPEFLTYFQNEAQLEKSRLLSDRFSAERPKGSFSTLEIQRTEQGDSAMYLCASSPEGVPYGYTFGSGTRLTVV.

In this sample, this clonotype turned up many times. The chain couples TRBV27 to TRBJ1-5, with D maybe TRBD1 (5 bases). Per germline, CDR1 MNHEY and CDR2 SMNVEV (reference sequence). CDR3 length equals 14 residues. Trimming removed 2 bases at V and 3 bases at J, with 8 bases between. CDR3 sequence reads: CASSLGGNNQPQHF. CDR3 nucleotides: TGTGCCAGCAGTTTAGGGGGAAACAATCAGCCCCAGCATTTT.

This chain links TRBV27 with TRBJ2-7; 9 bases agree with TRBD1. This CDR3 spans 14 amino acids. Germline trimming cut 5 bases from V and 3 bases from J; bases unmatched to any gene: 5. Germline CDR1 and CDR2: MNHEY and SMNVEV (reference sequence). CDR3 nucleotide sequence: TGTGCCAGCAGTAAGGGACAGGGCCGCTACGAGCAGTACGTC. This codes for CASSKGQGRYEQYV.

The chain uses TRBV4-1 and TRBJ2-6, with a weak D call TRBD2 (5 bases). Germline CDR1 and CDR2: MGHRA and YSYEKL. Between the trimmed V and J ends, which lost 3 bases and 0 bases, there was a span of 9 bases. The CDR3 loop spans 16 amino acids. The CDR3: CASSHEGASGANVLTF. DNA for the CDR3: TGCGCCAGCAGCCACGAGGGAGCCTCTGGGGCCAACGTCCTGACTTTC.

Only a few counts were recorded for this clonotype. The gene calls are TRBV12-5 and TRBJ2-1; 14 bases are a match to TRBD2. CDR3 length equals 17 residues. In germline, CDR1 is LGHNT, CDR2 FRNRAP. The V segment lost 6 bases and the J segment 4 bases; nucleotides outside the gene matches: 8. CDR3 protein: CASGYGLAGGLYNEQFF. The CDR3 DNA is TGTGCTAGTGGCTACGGACTAGCGGGGGGCCTTTACAATGAGCAGTTCTTC.

The gene calls are TRBV20-1 and TRBJ2-3; D is perhaps TRBD1 (6 bases). Germline loops: CDR1 DFQATT, CDR2 SNEGSKA (reference sequence). Trimming removed 0 bases from V and 4 bases from J, with 14 bases in between. This CDR3 has 15 amino acids. DNA for the CDR3: TGCAGTGCTAGAGATTACCACAGGGAATCAGATACGCAGTATTTT. Amino acids: CSARDYHRESDTQYF.

To note about this clonotype: A single base separates this from a much larger clone, so it may be a read error. This chain links TRBV7-8 with TRBJ2-3; maybe TRBD2 (5 bases). Germline assignment: CDR1 SGHVS and CDR2 FQNEAQ. This CDR3 is built from 15 residues. The CDR3 region has the DNA TGTGCCAGCAGCTCTCGGACGGGGAGCACAGATACGCCGTATTTT. As protein: CASSSRTGSTDTPYF.

The chain is built from TRBV5-5 and TRBJ1-2; D is ambiguous. The CDR3 extends over 12 amino acids. Deletions cut 1 base from V and 8 bases from J, with 9 bases between. The germline V gene has CDR1 SGHKS and CDR2 YYEKEE (reference sequence). CDR3: CASSLPHPGYTF. DNA of the CDR3: TGTGCCAGCAGCTTGCCTCACCCCGGCTACACCTTC.

V gene TRBV15 combines with J gene TRBJ1-6; 7 bases map to TRBD1. Germline V gene data show CDR1 as LNHNV and CDR2 as YYDKDF (reference sequence). With V trimmed by 0 bases and J by 9 bases, 5 bases remained unmatched. There are 15 residues in the CDR3. The CDR3 bases are TGTGCCACCAGCAGAGATCGGCAGGGGGTTTCACCCCTCCACTTT. Protein sequence: CATSRDRQGVSPLHF.

This clonotype showed up just a few times. V is TRBV19 and J is TRBJ1-2, with D unresolved. Germline V lookup: CDR1 LNHDA, CDR2 SQIVND (reference sequence). V lost 3 bases and J lost 0, with 14 bases in between. The CDR3 spans 16 residues. The CDR3 nucleotides are TGTGCCAGTAGTATCGGTTGGCCAGGAGCTAACTATGGCTACACCTTC. Its translation: CASSIGWPGANYGYTF.

This clonotype was picked up many times. This chain connects TRBV10-2 to TRBJ2-1, with 7 bases fitting TRBD1. CDR1 is WSHSY and CDR2 is SAAADI in the germline V gene. The CDR3 contains 14 residues. V lost 8 bases to trimming and J lost 8 bases; unmatched junction nucleotides: 12. The CDR3 DNA is TGCGCCAGCGGGGGAGCACAGGGGAGCGATGAGCAGTTCTTC. The encoded protein is CASGGAQGSDEQFF.

This clonotype was detected a few times. This rearrangement joins TRBV6-1 to TRBJ2-1; possibly TRBD2 for D (7 bases). CDR1 MNHNS and CDR2 SASEGT come from the germline V gene. This CDR3 region has 13 residues. V shed 8 bases and J shed 9 bases, with 17 bases lying between them. The CDR3 bases are TGTGCCAGCCTAGGGGGGGGCCCGGTTGAGCAGTTCTTC. This codes for CASLGGGPVEQFF.

The gene calls are TRBV7-3 and TRBJ2-3; D is uncertain. Germline CDR1 is SGHTA and CDR2 is FQGTGA. This CDR3 is built from 16 residues. The germline V and J ends were trimmed by 5 bases and 2 bases, with 17 bases remaining between them. The CDR3 loop reads CASSLDLRTFTDTQYF. CDR3 DNA: TGTGCCAGCAGCCTAGACTTACGGACGTTCACAGATACGCAGTATTTT.

The chain is built from TRBV6-6 and TRBJ1-1, with D unresolved. The V end lost 7 bases, the J end lost 2 bases, and 8 bases lay between the germline ends. The CDR3 is 12 residues long. From germline, CDR1 is MNHNY and CDR2 SVGAGI (reference sequence). CDR3 amino acids: CASTRGNTEAFF. The CDR3 DNA reads as TGTGCCAGCACCCGGGGAAACACTGAAGCTTTCTTT.

The V gene is TRBV11-2, the J gene TRBJ2-1; 7 bases align to TRBD1. This CDR3 has 16 residues. CDR1 is SGHAT, CDR2 FQNNGV, per germline. V lost 0 bases, J lost 6 bases, and 8 bases stayed unmatched. The chain's CDR3 is CASSLDPRQGVNEQFF. The CDR3 coding sequence is TGTGCCAGCAGCTTAGATCCTCGACAGGGCGTCAATGAGCAGTTCTTC.

There are a few counts of this clonotype. The rearrangement links TRBV28 to TRBJ2-7, with a weak D call TRBD1 (6 bases). This CDR3 region has 13 residues. Germline lookup yields CDR1 MDHEN and CDR2 SYDVKM. The V end lost 6 bases, the J end lost 6 bases, and 15 bases lay between the germline ends. The CDR3 coding sequence is TGTGCCAGCAGCCCCTCACAGGGCGGCGAGCAGTACGTC. Protein product: CASSPSQGGEQYV.

The V and J genes are TRBV12-5 and TRBJ2-7; 8 bases fit TRBD1. Germline V gene sequence: CDR1 LGHNT, CDR2 FRNRAP. The J segment lost 1 base and the V segment lost 4 bases, leaving 9 bases of the junction unmatched. The CDR3 runs to 16 residues. The CDR3 loop reads CASGWGSDRVSYEQYF. DNA for the CDR3: TGTGCTAGTGGTTGGGGCTCGGACAGGGTATCCTACGAGCAGTACTTC.

This chain joins TRBV24-1 and TRBJ2-1; TRBD1 is a possible D gene (5 bases). Germline V lookup: CDR1 KGHDR, CDR2 SFDVKD. With 5 bases removed from V and 9 bases from J, the gap between germline ends came to 7 bases. CDR3 length: 11 residues. The CDR3: CATSGGGEQFF. In nucleotides, the CDR3 is TGTGCCACCAGTGGGGGCGGTGAGCAGTTCTTC.